This passage covers 30 T cell receptor beta chains from one sample sequenced in a study of T cell responses to AZD1222 COVID-19 vaccine. Profiled with immunoSEQ multiplex PCR; TCRdb holds only in-frame clones, not every one. The table includes over 150,000 clones, 85% to 95% detected once. The sequencing used peripheral blood, collected 28 days after the second AZD1222 dose. The receptors stem from an adult who received the AZD1222 COVID-19 vaccine.

V and J are TRBV7-9 and TRBJ1-1, with D uncertain. Germline V lookup: CDR1 SEHNR, CDR2 FQNEAQ (reference sequence). This CDR3 is 15 amino acids long. V dropped 4 bases and J dropped 7 bases, with 19 bases sitting between them. The CDR3 sequence is CASSSPHTGSNEAFF. CDR3 coding DNA: TGTGCCAGCAGCTCCCCCCACACGGGGAGTAATGAAGCTTTCTTT. Complete variable domain (other parts from reference TRBV7-9 and TRBJ1-1): DTGVSQNPRHKITKRGQNVTFRCDPISEHNRLYWYRQTLGQGPEFLTYFQNEAQLEKSRLLSDRFSAERPKGSFSTLEIQRTEQGDSAMYLCASSSPHTGSNEAFFGQGTRLTVV.

The count of this clone is one. The CDR3 protein is CASSRAPSVEQYF. The DNA of the CDR3 is TGCGCCAGCAGCCGGGCCCCCTCGGTCGAGCAGTACTTC. V and J are TRBV4-1 and TRBJ2-7, with D unclear. The ends were cut back, 4 bases at V and 6 bases at J, with 13 bases in the middle. CDR3 length: 13 amino acids. Germline V CDR1 and CDR2: MGHRA, YSYEKL.

The chain uses TRBV9 and TRBJ1-1; TRBD1 might be the D (6 bases). The germline V gene has CDR1 SGDLS and CDR2 YYNGEE. CDR3 length: 13 residues. Trimming removed 4 bases from V and 5 bases from J, with 12 bases in between. The CDR3 loop is CASSPQGRTEAFF. Written as DNA, the CDR3 is TGTGCCAGCAGCCCTCAGGGGAGGACTGAAGCTTTCTTT.

This chain connects TRBV4-1 to TRBJ1-1, with D possibly matching TRBD1 (5 bases). V lost 4 bases and J lost 6, with 18 bases in between. CDR3 length: 15 residues. Germline lookup yields CDR1 MGHRA and CDR2 YSYEKL. In DNA form, the CDR3 reads TGCGCCAGCAGCCCCTCCGGGGGGGGGTCGGCTGAAGCTTTCTTT. This sequence encodes CASSPSGGGSAEAFF.

The V and J genes are TRBV30 and TRBJ1-4, with D possibly matching TRBD1 (6 bases). With 3 bases removed from V and 8 bases from J, the gap between germline ends came to 10 bases. This CDR3 has 12 amino acids. CDR1 and CDR2 from the germline V gene are GTSNPN and SVGIG (reference sequence). The CDR3 is CAWRFGGEKLFF. The DNA of the CDR3 is TGTGCCTGGAGATTCGGGGGCGAAAAACTGTTTTTT.

The genes are TRBV5-4 and TRBJ2-7; 11 bases line up with TRBD1. Germline CDR1 and CDR2: SGHNT and YYREEE (reference sequence). The length of the CDR3 is 17 residues. J gave up 0 bases and V 4 bases, and 9 bases lay outside the gene matches. CDR3 sequence: CASSPRTGGLSSYEQYF. CDR3 sequence (DNA): TGTGCCAGCAGCCCACGGACAGGGGGCCTCAGCTCCTACGAGCAGTACTTC.

The chain couples TRBV2 to TRBJ1-1; TRBD1 agrees at 10 bases. The ends lost 1 base at V and 6 bases at J; junction bases unmatched: 5. The germline V gene encodes CDR1 SNHLY and CDR2 FYNNEI. The CDR3 contains 15 residues. Here the CDR3 DNA reads TGTGCCAGCAGTGAAGTGACGGGGACAGGGGCTGAAGCTTTCTTT. It yields the protein CASSEVTGTGAEAFF.

J is TRBJ2-1 and V is TRBV10-1, with 10 positions matching TRBD1. Per germline, CDR1 WNHNN and CDR2 SYGVQD (reference sequence). The CDR3 is 16 residues long. The V segment lost 10 bases and the J segment 2 bases; nucleotides outside the gene matches: 11. CDR3 in DNA: TGCGCCACACATAAACCGACAGGGGGCGCCTACAATGAGCAGTTCTTC. Protein: CATHKPTGGAYNEQFF.

The chain combines TRBV5-4 with TRBJ2-2; 7 nucleotides match TRBD2. CDR3 size: 16 residues. J lost 5 bases, V lost 4 bases, and 11 bases had no gene match. CDR1 SGHNT and CDR2 YYREEE come from the germline V gene (reference sequence). This CDR3 reads CASSVFRDYLTGELFF. DNA of the CDR3: TGTGCCAGCAGCGTCTTCAGGGACTATTTAACCGGGGAGCTGTTTTTT.

V is TRBV5-6 and J is TRBJ2-2, with 8 bases identical to TRBD2. V shed 4 bases and J 1 base; nucleotides not matched to a gene: 3. From germline, CDR1 is SGHDT and CDR2 YYEEEE. This CDR3 contains 15 residues. This chain's CDR3 is CASSTRGVNTGELFF. The CDR3 DNA follows: TGTGCCAGCAGCACGCGGGGGGTGAACACCGGGGAGCTGTTTTTT.

V is TRBV19 and J is TRBJ1-5; D is ambiguous. The V and J ends lost 8 bases and 0 bases respectively, with 14 bases between them. Looked up from germline, CDR1 is LNHDA and CDR2 is SQIVND (reference sequence). The CDR3 is 15 residues long. The CDR3 spells CASSGRHLSNQPQHF. DNA of the CDR3: TGTGCCAGTTCCGGGAGACACCTTAGCAATCAGCCCCAGCATTTT.

The genes are TRBV27 and TRBJ1-6; unclear D gene. The CDR3 contains 14 residues. Per germline, CDR1 MNHEY and CDR2 SMNVEV (reference sequence). V dropped 4 bases and J dropped 7 bases, with 11 bases sitting between them. CDR3 nucleotides: TGTGCCAGCAGTTCGCCAGGTGGGAATTCACCCCTCCACTTT. Its translation: CASSSPGGNSPLHF.

This clone was observed a single time. This chain joins TRBV5-6 and TRBJ2-7, with a possible D match to TRBD2 (6 bases). Trimming pared 4 bases from V and 3 bases from J, leaving 14 bases between. CDR3 length: 14 amino acids. Germline V lookup: CDR1 SGHDT, CDR2 YYEEEE. CDR3 sequence (DNA): TGTGCCAGCAGCCCAGGGACGGGACTCTACGAGCAGTACTTC. Its translation: CASSPGTGLYEQYF.

The chain carries TRBV27 and TRBJ2-2; D remains ambiguous. The CDR3 is 15 amino acids. V lost 7 bases, J lost 2 bases, and 14 bases lay in between. Germline loops: CDR1 MNHEY, CDR2 SMNVEV (reference sequence). CDR3 sequence: CASTPWEHNTGELFF. CDR3 bases: TGTGCCAGCACCCCGTGGGAACATAACACCGGGGAGCTGTTTTTT.

The rearrangement joins TRBV19 to TRBJ2-5; D might be TRBD1 (5 bases). Deletions cut 5 bases from V and 7 bases from J, with 20 bases between. Germline V gene data show CDR1 as LNHDA and CDR2 as SQIVND (reference sequence). The CDR3 runs to 15 residues. The CDR3 protein is CASSLYPQGRATQYF. CDR3 bases: TGTGCCAGTAGTTTATATCCCCAGGGTCGGGCGACCCAGTACTTC.

In nucleotides, the CDR3 is TGTGCCAGTAGTATAGACCTACCCAACACTGAAGCTTTCTTT. Amino acid sequence: CASSIDLPNTEAFF. The rearrangement joins TRBV19 to TRBJ1-1; no clear D gene. The CDR3 loop spans 14 amino acids. Germline-derived CDR1 and CDR2 are LNHDA and SQIVND (reference sequence). Deletions cut 0 bases from V and 2 bases from J, with 7 bases between.

The CDR3 is CASSRSGVDTQYF. The CDR3, as DNA: TGTGCCAGTAGTAGGTCAGGGGTTGATACGCAGTATTTT. The rearrangement uses TRBV19 and TRBJ2-3; possibly TRBD1 for D (6 bases). Germline V gene data show CDR1 as LNHDA and CDR2 as SQIVND (reference sequence). Trimming pared 4 bases from V and 6 bases from J, leaving 11 bases between. The CDR3 is 13 residues long.

The chain joins TRBV9 to TRBJ2-1; unclear D gene. Trimming took off 0 bases at V and 8 bases at J, with 15 bases between the two ends. Germline V gene sequence: CDR1 SGDLS, CDR2 YYNGEE. The CDR3 has 15 amino acids. Here the CDR3 reads CASSVALGLFDEQFF. The DNA for the CDR3 is TGTGCCAGCAGCGTAGCGCTGGGCTTGTTCGATGAGCAGTTCTTC.

The V gene is TRBV18, the J gene TRBJ2-1; TRBD2 matches 11 bases. This CDR3 has 18 amino acids. Germline V gene lookup returns CDR1 KGHSH and CDR2 LQKENI. Germline trimming cut 3 bases from V and 0 bases from J; bases unmatched to any gene: 7. CDR3 in DNA: TGTGCCAGCTCACCTAAACTACTAGCGGGAGCCTCCTACAATGAGCAGTTCTTC. Amino acid sequence: CASSPKLLAGASYNEQFF.

This clone occurred once. The genes are TRBV11-2 and TRBJ2-1; TRBD1 aligns across 7 bases. J lost 9 bases, V lost 5 bases, and 4 bases had no gene match. The CDR3 is 12 amino acids. CDR1 is SGHAT, CDR2 FQNNGV, per germline. CDR3 nucleotide sequence: TGTGCCAGCAGCACGACAGGGCTTGAGCAGTTCTTC. It translates to CASSTTGLEQFF. The full variable domain, its missing parts supplied by reference TRBV11-2 and TRBJ2-1, is EAGVAQSPRYKIIEKRQSVAFWCNPISGHATLYWYQQILGQGPKLLIQFQNNGVVDDSQLPKDRFSAERLKGVDSTLKIQPAKLEDSAVYLCASSTTGLEQFFGPGTRLTVL.

The chain links TRBV12-5 to TRBJ1-5; D gene ambiguous. Germline CDR1 and CDR2: LGHNT and FRNRAP. The CDR3 is made up of 15 amino acids. V lost 2 bases to trimming and J lost 0 bases, with 8 bases between them. CDR3 sequence (DNA): TGTGCTAGTGGTTTGCAGGAGACTAGCAATCAGCCCCAGCATTTT. Amino acid sequence: CASGLQETSNQPQHF. The variable domain in full, completed from reference TRBV12-5 and TRBJ1-5, reads DARVTQTPRHKVTEMGQEVTMRCQPILGHNTVFWYRQTMMQGLELLAYFRNRAPLDDSGMPKDRFSAEMPDATLATLKIQPSEPRDSAVYFCASGLQETSNQPQHFGDGTRLSIL.

V and J are TRBV10-1 and TRBJ1-2, with D uncertain. CDR3 length: 13 residues. Trimming took 3 bases from V and 7 from J, leaving 12 bases between them. CDR1 and CDR2 from the germline V gene are WNHNN and SYGVQD (reference sequence). CDR3 coding DNA: TGCGCCAGCAGTGAATCGGCAGGTTTTGGCTACACCTTC. This codes for CASSESAGFGYTF.

This sequence joins TRBV7-2 and TRBJ1-5; 11 positions agree with TRBD1. CDR1 is SGHTA, CDR2 FQGNSA, per germline. The CDR3 runs 14 residues. The V and J ends lost 6 bases and 5 bases, in that order; junction bases with no gene match: 3. In DNA, the CDR3 is TGTGCCAGCAGGAGGGACAGGGGGGATCAGCCCCAGCATTTT. It translates to CASRRDRGDQPQHF. Full variable domain (outside the CDR3, taken from reference TRBV7-2 and TRBJ1-5): GAGVSQSPSNKVTEKGKDVELRCDPISGHTALYWYRQSLGQGLEFLIYFQGNSAPDKSGLPSDRFSAERTGGSVSTLTIQRTQQEDSAVYLCASRRDRGDQPQHFGDGTRLSIL.

This rearrangement joins TRBV13 to TRBJ2-7; D is unclear. The germline V gene has CDR1 PRHDT and CDR2 FYEKMQ (reference sequence). The CDR3 extends over 14 amino acids. Trimming pared 5 bases from V and 4 bases from J, leaving 15 bases between. CDR3 nucleotide sequence: TGTGCCAGCAGCCCCCCCCGTCGGCTATACGAGCAGTACTTC. Amino acid sequence: CASSPPRRLYEQYF.

The chain links TRBV27 to TRBJ2-1; TRBD2 matches 7 bases. Germline trimming cut 4 bases from V and 6 bases from J; bases unmatched to any gene: 3. Germline values: CDR1 MNHEY, CDR2 SMNVEV (reference sequence). There are 13 residues in the CDR3. The CDR3 loop is CASSYSGVNEQFF. CDR3 DNA: TGTGCCAGCAGTTACAGCGGGGTCAATGAGCAGTTCTTC.

The J gene is TRBJ1-6, the V gene TRBV2, with D unclear. This CDR3 spans 14 amino acids. The V and J ends lost 2 bases and 8 bases respectively, with 10 bases between them. Germline-derived CDR1 and CDR2 are SNHLY and FYNNEI. The CDR3 protein is CASSETGIHSPLHF. In DNA form, the CDR3 reads TGTGCCAGCAGTGAAACGGGCATACATTCACCCCTCCACTTT.

V is TRBV27 and J is TRBJ2-2; no firm D call. Trimming pared 2 bases from V and 5 bases from J, leaving 15 bases between. Germline V CDR1 and CDR2: MNHEY, SMNVEV (reference sequence). This CDR3 is 16 amino acids long. CDR3 sequence reads: CASSLMIDSGTGELFF. The DNA of the CDR3 is TGTGCCAGCAGTTTAATGATTGATAGTGGTACCGGGGAGCTGTTTTTT.

The rearrangement uses TRBV11-3 and TRBJ2-5; 8 nucleotides agree with TRBD2. V was pared by 6 bases and J by 3 bases, with 0 bases of the junction left unmatched. Germline V lookup: CDR1 SGHNT, CDR2 YENEEA. This CDR3 contains 12 residues. The CDR3 bases are TGTGCCAGCAGACTAGCGGAAGAGACCCAGTACTTC. This encodes CASRLAEETQYF.

The CDR3 sequence: CASSQQGVGGEPQHF. In DNA, the CDR3 is TGTGCCAGCTCACAACAGGGAGTAGGGGGGGAGCCCCAGCATTTT. The chain carries TRBV18 and TRBJ1-5, with a weak D call TRBD1 (6 bases). The CDR3 consists of 15 residues. Germline V gives CDR1 KGHSH, CDR2 LQKENI. Trimming stripped 4 bases from V and 8 bases from J, with 18 bases between.

CDR3 amino acids: CASSLSGEQETQYF. DNA for the CDR3: TGTGCCAGCAGTTTATCCGGAGAGCAAGAGACCCAGTACTTC. The rearrangement uses TRBV27 and TRBJ2-5; D remains unclear. The germline V gene encodes CDR1 MNHEY and CDR2 SMNVEV (reference sequence). V shed 0 bases and J shed 2 bases, with 7 bases lying between them. The CDR3 sequence is 14 residues long.